One sample yielded the 11 T cell receptor beta chains listed below, sequenced in a study of blood T cells in healthy people across ages. With a J-beta primer mix and a sample-barcoded 5' primer, a second PCR ran 7 to 11 cycles. Each CDR3 protein is one row after TCRdb ran MiXCR on the 5' RACE reads. The data contain just under 750,000 distinct CDR3 sequences, 22% of them seen just once; the ten biggest clones take up around 21%. Input material: blood. Receptors originate from a man between 70 and 80 years old in good health.

The chain employs TRBV20-1 and TRBJ2-1; 10 nucleotides match TRBD2. The J segment lost 1 base and the V segment lost 0 bases, leaving 6 bases of the junction unmatched. CDR1 is DFQATT, CDR2 SNEGSKA, per germline (reference sequence). CDR3 length equals 17 residues. The CDR3 region has the DNA TGCAGTGCTAGAGATTCTAGCGGGAGCAAATCCTACAATGAGCAGTTCTTC. This encodes CSARDSSGSKSYNEQFF.

A few counts support this clonotype. The gene calls are TRBV20-1 and TRBJ2-3, with TRBD2 matching over 7 bases. This CDR3 has 15 residues. From germline, CDR1 is DFQATT and CDR2 SNEGSKA (reference sequence). With 1 base clipped from V and 2 bases from J, the junction kept 6 bases outside the gene matches. CDR3 in DNA: TGCAGTGCTAGAGTGCCAGCGGGAATCACAGATACGCAGTATTTT. Translated, it gives CSARVPAGITDTQYF.

The chain employs TRBV20-1 and TRBJ2-1, with D uncertain. This CDR3 spans 11 amino acids. Trimming stripped 1 base from V and 10 bases from J, with 8 bases between. CDR1 is DFQATT, CDR2 SNEGSKA, per germline (reference sequence). The CDR3 DNA reads as TGCAGTGCTAGAGGGATGATAGAGCAGTTCTTC. This sequence encodes CSARGMIEQFF.

This clonotype was found many times. V usage is TRBV29-1 and J usage is TRBJ2-5; 10 bases line up with TRBD1. This CDR3 has 14 amino acids. With V trimmed by 4 bases and J by 2 bases, 4 bases remained unmatched. From germline, CDR1 is SQVTM and CDR2 ANQGSEA. The CDR3 region has the DNA TGCAGCGTTGGGGACAGGGGCCTACAAGAGACCCAGTACTTC. Protein sequence: CSVGDRGLQETQYF.

The CDR3 nucleotides are TGTGCCAGTAGTACCCTGGGACTAGCGGGAGGGCTTGGCACAGATACGCAGTATTTT. Encoded protein: CASSTLGLAGGLGTDTQYF. V usage is TRBV19 and J usage is TRBJ2-3; 16 nucleotides align to TRBD2. Losses at the gene ends were 4 bases for V and 1 base for J; bases not matched to a gene: 8. The CDR3 length is 19 residues. CDR1 and CDR2 (germline): LNHDA, SQIVND (reference sequence).

The chain is built from TRBV7-3 and TRBJ2-7, with D perhaps being TRBD1 or TRBD2 (6 bases each). The DNA end lines up better with TRBJ2-5; the J call may be wrong. Germline loops: CDR1 SGHTA, CDR2 FQGTGA. The CDR3 covers 14 residues. CDR3 sequence reads: CASSQEGGTETQYF. DNA for the CDR3: TGTGCCAGCAGCCAGGAGGGGGGAACGGAGACCCAGTACTTC.

The J gene is TRBJ2-7, the V gene TRBV28, with D perhaps matching TRBD2 (7 bases). V was trimmed by 7 bases and J by 3 bases, leaving 16 bases between them. The germline CDR1 and CDR2 sequences are MDHEN and SYDVKM. The CDR3 length is 14 residues. CDR3 sequence reads: CASTPWGGDYEQYF. CDR3 nucleotide sequence: TGTGCCAGCACCCCTTGGGGGGGCGACTACGAGCAGTACTTC.

The rearrangement uses TRBV13 and TRBJ2-3, with TRBD2 identical over 10 bases. V lost 5 bases and J lost 4; bases outside the gene matches: 9. In germline, CDR1 is PRHDT, CDR2 FYEKMQ (reference sequence). The CDR3 length is 16 residues. The CDR3 DNA follows: TGTGCCAGCAGCCAACAAGGGACTAGCGTTGCAGATACGCAGTATTTT. Encoded protein: CASSQQGTSVADTQYF.

V and J are TRBV6-5 and TRBJ1-1; a possible D gene is TRBD1 (6 bases). Trimming shortened V by 6 bases and J by 5 bases, and 22 bases separated the two germline ends. Germline loops: CDR1 MNHEY, CDR2 SVGAGI. The CDR3 has 16 amino acids. The CDR3 protein is CASSLKGGGGGTEAFF. CDR3 DNA sequence: TGTGCCAGCAGCCTCAAAGGCGGGGGCGGCGGGACTGAAGCTTTCTTT.

The rearrangement uses TRBV12-3 or TRBV12-4 and TRBJ1-3, with D maybe TRBD1 (6 bases). The CDR3 is made up of 14 amino acids. V was cut by 6 bases and J by 2 bases, with 11 bases left in between. CDR3 DNA sequence: TGTGCCAGCAGAATACAGGGCCCTGGAAACACCATATATTTT. Protein sequence: CASRIQGPGNTIYF.

The chain combines TRBV7-9 with TRBJ1-4, with D possibly being TRBD1 (6 bases). Per the germline V gene, CDR1 is SEHNR and CDR2 is FQNEAQ (reference sequence). Trimming removed 3 bases at V and 8 bases at J, with 16 bases between. This CDR3 has 15 residues. The CDR3 here is CASSLVNREGEKLFF. CDR3 sequence (DNA): TGTGCCAGCAGCTTGGTAAACAGGGAAGGGGAAAAACTGTTTTTT.